The clone carrying this T cell receptor beta chain was seen once. Its antigen is undetermined. These data originate in a study of cytomegalovirus exposure and HLA in healthy donors. General study findings and limits: In an earlier analysis, about 87% or about 30%: the productive usage of most TCR beta V segments. A later analysis associated some 16,000 TCR beta sequences with HLA alleles at a 0.05 false discovery rate.

These donors, healthy bone marrow donors, were studied. No record was made of this donor's CMV serostatus. A multiplex PCR was run with 60 Vbeta primers and 13 Jbeta primers. Sequencing used immunoSEQ multiplex PCR; TCRdb keeps in-frame clones, though not all of them. This table has around 150,000 clones, approximately 70% appearing once. The source material was PBMCs. The TCR originated in a human donor in good health.

The CDR3 region is CARLAGNTDTQYF. The CDR3 DNA reads TGCGCCAGACTAGCGGGAAATACAGATACGCAGTATTTT. The genes are TRBV10-1 and TRBJ2-3; 10 bases match TRBD2. Per the germline V gene, CDR1 is WNHNN and CDR2 is SYGVQD (reference sequence). CDR3 length: 13 residues. Trimming took 9 bases from V and 3 from J; bases not matched to a gene: 3.